The 26 T cell receptor beta chains below were found in one sample sequenced in a study of molecular identifiers for immune sequencing clone quantification. TCRdb re-called the PCR reads through MiXCR, storing one row per CDR3 protein. The sample shows around 460,000 distinct CDR3 sequences, around 23% of them seen only once. Sequencing used naive CD8+ T cells from blood, with Jurkat cell RNA spiked in. As to subset: FACS-sorted CD8+CD4-CCR7+CD45RA+ naive T cells. These receptors were taken from a human donor in good health. Some libraries in this study had Jurkat cell RNA spiked in.

This clonotype has only a few counts. The chain has TRBV4-1 and TRBJ1-1; D is uncertain. The germline gives CDR1 MGHRA, CDR2 YSYEKL. Trimming removed 0 bases from V and 6 bases from J, with 14 bases in between. There are 15 residues in the CDR3. The CDR3 spells CASSQDGSREAEAFF. The CDR3 DNA reads TGCGCCAGCAGCCAAGATGGGTCTCGGGAGGCTGAAGCTTTCTTT.

Notes on this clonotype: A junction end diverges from the germline sequence, so it may reflect a read error. The V and J genes are TRBV5-1 and TRBJ1-1, with D maybe TRBD1 (6 bases). Germline CDR1 is SGHRS and CDR2 is YFSETQ. The CDR3 has 14 residues. CDR3 DNA: TGCGCCAGCAGCTTGGTAGGCGGACAGAGAGAAGCTTCCTTT. Protein: CASSLVGGQREASF.

This clonotype was observed many times. V and J are TRBV7-9 and TRBJ1-1, with TRBD1 matching over 8 bases. Unmatched junction bases numbered 8, after V lost 5 bases and J lost 3 bases. The germline V gene encodes CDR1 SEHNR and CDR2 FQNEAQ (reference sequence). The CDR3 is made up of 15 amino acids. CDR3 sequence reads: CASSPFRGLDTEAFF. The CDR3 DNA follows: TGTGCCAGCAGCCCCTTCAGGGGGCTAGACACTGAAGCTTTCTTT.

The table lists this clonotype with a few counts. This chain uses TRBV4-3 with TRBJ2-7, with D perhaps matching TRBD1 (5 bases). CDR1 and CDR2 (germline): LGHNA, YSLEER. Trimming pared 0 bases from V and 2 bases from J, leaving 14 bases between. The CDR3 is 16 residues long. The CDR3 loop reads CASSQEGPGLAYEQYF. CDR3 in DNA: TGCGCCAGCAGCCAAGAGGGCCCAGGGCTCGCCTACGAGCAGTACTTC.

This clonotype was found many times. The chain joins TRBV6-2 or TRBV6-3 to TRBJ1-5; no clear D gene. The CDR3 loop spans 15 amino acids. Trimming took off 5 bases at V and 0 bases at J, with 11 bases between the two ends. From germline, CDR1 is MNHEY and CDR2 SVGEGT. This chain's CDR3 is CASSNYQVSNQPQHF. In nucleotides, the CDR3 is TGTGCCAGCAGTAACTACCAGGTTAGCAATCAGCCCCAGCATTTT.

This clonotype was detected ten times or more. The rearrangement joins TRBV7-2 to TRBJ2-1; D is unclear. The CDR3 sequence is 17 residues long. In germline, CDR1 is SGHTA, CDR2 FQGNSA. V shed 4 bases and J shed 3 bases, with 19 bases lying between them. This chain's CDR3 is CASSWGLKATSYNEQFF. CDR3 coding DNA: TGTGCCAGCAGCTGGGGTCTAAAGGCTACCAGCTACAATGAGCAGTTCTTC.

This chain uses TRBV29-1 with TRBJ2-5; 12 nucleotides match TRBD2. The V segment lost 6 bases and the J segment 4 bases; nucleotides outside the gene matches: 15. The CDR3 runs to 17 residues. The V gene's germline CDR1 is SQVTM and CDR2 ANQGSEA. The CDR3 loop reads CSVGLGASGRDGETQYF. DNA for the CDR3: TGCAGCGTCGGGCTTGGGGCTAGCGGGAGGGATGGAGAGACCCAGTACTTC.

This clonotype was recorded at least ten times. This CDR3 is CSVPTQGAAASTDTQYF. The DNA for the CDR3 is TGCAGCGTACCCACTCAGGGGGCTGCGGCTAGCACAGATACGCAGTATTTT. The genes are TRBV29-1 and TRBJ2-3; TRBD1 aligns across 8 bases. V was clipped by 6 bases and J by 0 bases; unmatched bases: 14. The germline V gene encodes CDR1 SQVTM and CDR2 ANQGSEA. This CDR3 has 17 amino acids.

This clonotype was detected many times. The chain links TRBV28 to TRBJ2-7; possible D gene TRBD2, 5 bases. This CDR3 comprises 12 residues. Trimming took 3 bases from V and 3 from J, leaving 6 bases between them. In germline, CDR1 is MDHEN, CDR2 SYDVKM. The CDR3 bases are TGTGCCAGCAGTTTGCGGGTCTACGAGCAGTACTTC. Translating gives CASSLRVYEQYF.

The chain employs TRBV2 and TRBJ1-2, with D unresolved. V lost 3 bases and J lost 5, with 13 bases in between. The CDR3 has 14 amino acids. CDR1 is SNHLY, CDR2 FYNNEI, per germline. CDR3 amino acids: CASSEGLEVYGYTF. DNA of the CDR3: TGTGCCAGCAGTGAGGGGTTAGAGGTATATGGCTACACCTTC.

This clonotype was observed many times. V and J are TRBV12-3 or TRBV12-4 and TRBJ2-3; D is possibly TRBD2 (5 bases). Trimming took off 8 bases at V and 1 base at J, with 16 bases between the two ends. The CDR3 is made up of 15 amino acids. The CDR3 loop reads CASRNLPGGTDTQYF. The CDR3 bases are TGTGCCAGCCGCAATCTGCCCGGGGGCACAGATACGCAGTATTTT.

This clonotype has a handful of counts. Because it lacks the conserved phenylalanine or tryptophan at the end, this CDR3 is likely a read error. The rearrangement joins TRBV20-1 to TRBJ1-5; D unclear. V lost 0 bases to trimming and J lost 3 bases, with 15 bases between them. The CDR3 runs 16 residues. CDR1 and CDR2 from the germline V gene are DFQATT and SNEGSKA (reference sequence). For the CDR3, the DNA is TGCAGTGCTAGAGATAACCTTCTAGGACTCAATCAGCCCCAGCATCTT. It is translated as CSARDNLLGLNQPQHL.

The chain has TRBV27 and TRBJ1-1, with D possibly being TRBD1 (6 bases). Germline-derived CDR1 and CDR2 are MNHEY and SMNVEV (reference sequence). CDR3 length: 15 amino acids. V dropped 0 bases and J dropped 4 bases, with 12 bases sitting between them. The CDR3 nucleotides are TGTGCCAGCAGTTTATCTCCCCTGGGGGCCACTGAAGCTTTCTTT. Its translation is CASSLSPLGATEAFF.

Of note for this clonotype: Sequence at one end of the junction differs from germline and may be a read error. The chain combines TRBV5-5 with TRBJ2-1; TRBD2 matches at 8 bases. CDR1 and CDR2 from the germline V gene are SGHKS and YYEKEE (reference sequence). This CDR3 is 16 amino acids long. CDR3: CASSLEERGRYSEQFF. As DNA, the CDR3 is TGTGCCAGCAGCTTGGAAGAGCGGGGGAGATACAGTGAGCAGTTCTTC.

The J gene is TRBJ2-3, the V gene TRBV2; 9 bases align to TRBD2. The CDR3 is 16 residues long. Trimming took 4 bases from V and 2 from J; bases not matched to a gene: 7. CDR1 SNHLY and CDR2 FYNNEI come from the germline V gene. The CDR3 sequence: CASSVDPSGNTDTQYF. In DNA, the CDR3 is TGTGCCAGCAGTGTTGACCCTAGCGGGAACACAGATACGCAGTATTTT.

This clonotype was seen at least ten times. This chain uses TRBV4-3 with TRBJ1-2; D remains unclear. V lost 2 bases to trimming and J lost 3 bases, with 28 bases between them. The CDR3 consists of 20 residues. The V gene's germline CDR1 is LGHNA and CDR2 YSLEER. The CDR3: CASSQPPTKGYPAIYYGYTF. CDR3 in DNA: TGCGCCAGCAGCCAACCGCCAACAAAAGGTTATCCTGCAATTTACTATGGCTACACCTTC.

This clonotype was seen ten or more times. The gene calls are TRBV4-2 and TRBJ2-5, with TRBD1 matching 7 bases. Unmatched junction bases numbered 5, after V lost 0 bases and J lost 1 base. This CDR3 is built from 16 residues. From germline, CDR1 is LGHNA and CDR2 YNFKEQ. The CDR3 sequence is CASSQDAGTVQETQYF. DNA of the CDR3: TGTGCCAGCAGCCAAGACGCCGGGACAGTCCAAGAGACCCAGTACTTC.

This chain links TRBV4-3 with TRBJ2-3, with 14 bases aligning to TRBD2. Germline V gene lookup returns CDR1 LGHNA and CDR2 YSLEER. V lost 3 bases, J lost 5 bases, and 13 bases stayed unmatched. The CDR3 extends over 19 amino acids. The CDR3 DNA sequence: TGCGCCAGCAGCCAGGATCGAACGACTAGCGGGGGGGCCTTAGATACGCAGTATTTT. Amino acid sequence: CASSQDRTTSGGALDTQYF.

The chain is built from TRBV19 and TRBJ2-7; maybe TRBD2 (5 bases). This CDR3 contains 16 residues. V was clipped by 4 bases and J by 0 bases, with 16 bases between them. CDR1 and CDR2 from the germline V gene are LNHDA and SQIVND (reference sequence). CDR3 loop: CASSTPGGFSSYEQYF. The CDR3 bases are TGTGCCAGTAGTACCCCCGGCGGGTTTAGCTCCTACGAGCAGTACTTC.

As regards this clonotype: Given a much more abundant clone one base away, this may be a read error. The chain combines TRBV7-2 with TRBJ2-1, with D hard to call. Germline lookup yields CDR1 SGHTA and CDR2 FQGNSA. V dropped 1 base and J dropped 8 bases, with 6 bases sitting between them. The CDR3 is 12 amino acids. CDR3 coding DNA: TGTGCCAGCAGCTTAGTGGACGATGAGCAGTTCTTC. Its protein product is CASSLVDDEQFF. The full variable domain, completed using reference TRBV7-2 and TRBJ2-1, is GAGVSQSPSNKVTEKGKDVELRCDPISGHTALYWYRQSLGQGLEFLIYFQGNSAPDKSGLPSDRFSAERTGGSVSTLTIQRTQQEDSAVYLCASSLVDDEQFFGPGTRLTVL.

The V gene is TRBV12-3 or TRBV12-4, the J gene TRBJ2-3; TRBD1 might be the D (6 bases). CDR3 length: 14 amino acids. Trimming removed 5 bases at V and 2 bases at J, with 11 bases between. This CDR3 reads CASSLQGYTDTQYF. The CDR3 nucleotides read TGTGCCAGCAGTCTACAGGGTTACACAGATACGCAGTATTTT.

As concerns this clonotype: This is likely a read error, given that the CDR3 carries no conserved phenylalanine or tryptophan at its end. V is TRBV3-1 and J is TRBJ2-5, with D maybe TRBD2 (5 bases). Germline loops: CDR1 LGHDT, CDR2 YNNKEL (reference sequence). The CDR3 length is 16 residues. V was cut by 4 bases and J by 5 bases, with 20 bases left in between. The CDR3 DNA reads TGTGCCAGCAGCCTCAGATCGAGCCCGGAGGTGGAGACCCAGTACTAC. Amino acid sequence: CASSLRSSPEVETQYY.

At least ten counts were recorded for this clonotype. V and J are TRBV5-6 and TRBJ1-5; D unclear. The V gene's germline CDR1 is SGHDT and CDR2 YYEEEE. The CDR3 sequence is 15 residues long. V lost 3 bases, J lost 2 bases, and 12 bases lay in between. CDR3 protein: CASSSMTEGNQPQHF. Here the CDR3 DNA reads TGTGCCAGCAGCTCCATGACTGAGGGCAATCAGCCCCAGCATTTT.

With respect to this clonotype: Germline is not matched at one junction end, which may reflect a read error. The V gene is TRBV20-1, the J gene TRBJ2-3; the D gene is possibly TRBD1 (6 bases). This CDR3 is built from 15 residues. The germline V gene encodes CDR1 DFQATT and CDR2 SNEGSKA (reference sequence). CDR3 sequence reads: CSTTGTRGIEDTQYF. The CDR3 bases are TGCAGTACTACGGGGACAAGGGGCATTGAAGATACCCAGTATTTT.

This clonotype was seen only a few times. V gene TRBV7-9 combines with J gene TRBJ2-5; TRBD2 agrees at 12 bases. The V segment lost 6 bases and the J segment 4 bases; nucleotides outside the gene matches: 9. The CDR3 totals 16 residues. Germline-derived CDR1 and CDR2 are SEHNR and FQNEAQ (reference sequence). The CDR3 nucleotides read TGTGCCAGCAGTGGGACCACTAGCGGGGGGACAGAGACCCAGTACTTC. Protein sequence: CASSGTTSGGTETQYF.

This clonotype is a singleton in its sample. Since a much larger clone is just one base distant, this may be a read error. V usage is TRBV7-2 and J usage is TRBJ1-1; weak D call: TRBD1 (6 bases). This CDR3 comprises 13 residues. Germline CDR1 SGHTA, CDR2 FQGNSA. CDR3: CACSLVVSGDAFF. CDR3 nucleotide sequence: TGTGCCTGCAGCTTGGTTGTTTCAGGGGATGCTTTCTTT.